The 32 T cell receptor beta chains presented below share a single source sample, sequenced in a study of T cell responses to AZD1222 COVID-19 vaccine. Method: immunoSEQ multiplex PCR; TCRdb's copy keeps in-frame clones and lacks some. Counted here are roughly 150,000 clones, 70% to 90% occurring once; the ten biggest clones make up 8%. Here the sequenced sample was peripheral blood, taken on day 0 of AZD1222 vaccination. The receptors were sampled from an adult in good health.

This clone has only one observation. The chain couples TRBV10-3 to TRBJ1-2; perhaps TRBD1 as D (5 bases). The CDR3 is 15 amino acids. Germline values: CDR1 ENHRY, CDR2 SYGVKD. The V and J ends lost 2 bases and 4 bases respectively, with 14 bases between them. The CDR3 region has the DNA TGTGCCATCAGTGAGAGCTTGACAGCCAGCTATGGCTACACCTTC. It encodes CAISESLTASYGYTF.

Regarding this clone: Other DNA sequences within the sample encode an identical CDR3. The CDR3 coding sequence is TGTGCCAGCAGGGGAACTGAAGCTTTCTTT. This translates into CASRGTEAFF. This chain uses TRBV2 with TRBJ1-1, with unresolved D. The CDR3 covers 10 residues. Germline assignment: CDR1 SNHLY and CDR2 FYNNEI. Trimming cost V 6 bases and J 5 bases, with 4 bases left between them.

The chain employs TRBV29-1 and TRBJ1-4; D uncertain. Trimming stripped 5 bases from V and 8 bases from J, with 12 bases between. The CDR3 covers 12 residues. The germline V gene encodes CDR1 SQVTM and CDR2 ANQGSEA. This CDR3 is CSVNRGGEKLFF. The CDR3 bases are TGCAGCGTTAACCGGGGTGGGGAAAAACTGTTTTTT.

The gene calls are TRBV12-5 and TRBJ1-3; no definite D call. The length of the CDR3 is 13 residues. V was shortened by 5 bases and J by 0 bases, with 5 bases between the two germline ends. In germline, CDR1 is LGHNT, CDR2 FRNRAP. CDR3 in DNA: TGTGCTAGTGGTCTCGACTCTGGAAACACCATATATTTT. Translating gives CASGLDSGNTIYF. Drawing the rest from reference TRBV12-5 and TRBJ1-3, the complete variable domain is DARVTQTPRHKVTEMGQEVTMRCQPILGHNTVFWYRQTMMQGLELLAYFRNRAPLDDSGMPKDRFSAEMPDATLATLKIQPSEPRDSAVYFCASGLDSGNTIYFGEGSWLTVV.

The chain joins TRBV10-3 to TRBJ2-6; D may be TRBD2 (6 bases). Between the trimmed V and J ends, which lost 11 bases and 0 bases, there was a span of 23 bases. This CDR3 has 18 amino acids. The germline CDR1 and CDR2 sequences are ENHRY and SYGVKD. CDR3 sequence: CASSGLGTPNSGANVLTF. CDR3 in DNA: TGTGCCTCAAGTGGACTCGGGACTCCAAACTCTGGGGCCAACGTCCTGACTTTC.

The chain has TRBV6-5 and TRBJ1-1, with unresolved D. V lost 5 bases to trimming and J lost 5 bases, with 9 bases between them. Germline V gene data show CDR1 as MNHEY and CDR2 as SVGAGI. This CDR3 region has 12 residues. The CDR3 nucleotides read TGTGCCAGCAGTACAATCAGAACTGAAGCTTTCTTT. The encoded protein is CASSTIRTEAFF.

The CDR3 loop reads CASSFTTAVEQFF. Written as DNA, the CDR3 is TGTGCCAGCAGTTTTACTACGGCGGTTGAGCAGTTCTTC. This chain connects TRBV28 to TRBJ2-1; no clear D. V lost 3 bases to trimming and J lost 9 bases, with 12 bases between them. Germline loops: CDR1 MDHEN, CDR2 SYDVKM. This CDR3 is built from 13 residues.

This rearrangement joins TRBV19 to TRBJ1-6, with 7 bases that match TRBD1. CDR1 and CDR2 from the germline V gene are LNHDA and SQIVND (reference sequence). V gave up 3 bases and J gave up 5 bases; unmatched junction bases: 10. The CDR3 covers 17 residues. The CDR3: CASSIRGTGVDNSPLHF. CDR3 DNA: TGTGCCAGTAGTATTCGAGGAACAGGGGTGGATAATTCACCCCTCCACTTT.

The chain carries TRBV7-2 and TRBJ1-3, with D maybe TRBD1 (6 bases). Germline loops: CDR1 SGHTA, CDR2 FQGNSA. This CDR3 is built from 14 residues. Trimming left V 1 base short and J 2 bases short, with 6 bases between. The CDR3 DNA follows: TGTGCCAGCAGCTTAGGGACAGCTGGAAACACCATATATTTT. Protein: CASSLGTAGNTIYF.

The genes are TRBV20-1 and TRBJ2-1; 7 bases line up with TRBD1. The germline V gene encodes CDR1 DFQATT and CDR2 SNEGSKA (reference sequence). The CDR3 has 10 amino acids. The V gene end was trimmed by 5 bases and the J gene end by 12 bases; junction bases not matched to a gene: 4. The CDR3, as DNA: TGCAGTGCTTATTCAGGGGGGCAGTTCTTC. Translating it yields CSAYSGGQFF.

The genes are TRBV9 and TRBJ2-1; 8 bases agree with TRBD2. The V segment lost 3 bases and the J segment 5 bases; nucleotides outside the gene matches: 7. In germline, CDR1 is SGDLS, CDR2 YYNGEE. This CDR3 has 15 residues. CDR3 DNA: TGTGCCAGCAGCGCGGGGACTAGTTTGAACAATGAGCAGTTCTTC. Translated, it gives CASSAGTSLNNEQFF.

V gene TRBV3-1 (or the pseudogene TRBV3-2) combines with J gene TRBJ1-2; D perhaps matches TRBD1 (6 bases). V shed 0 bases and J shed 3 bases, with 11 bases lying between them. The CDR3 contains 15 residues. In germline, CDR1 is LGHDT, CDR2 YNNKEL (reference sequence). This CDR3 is CASSQDWDTYYGYTF. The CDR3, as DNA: TGTGCCAGCAGCCAAGATTGGGACACCTACTATGGCTACACCTTC.

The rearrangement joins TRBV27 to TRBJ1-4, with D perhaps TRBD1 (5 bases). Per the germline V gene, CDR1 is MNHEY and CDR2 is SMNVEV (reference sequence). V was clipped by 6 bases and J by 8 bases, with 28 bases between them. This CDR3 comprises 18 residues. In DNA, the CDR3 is TGTGCCAGCAGACCTACCGGGACGGCGGAAACTAGGAGAGAAAAACTGTTTTTT. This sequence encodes CASRPTGTAETRREKLFF. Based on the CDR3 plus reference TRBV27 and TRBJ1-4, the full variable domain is EAQVTQNPRYLITVTGKKLTVTCSQNMNHEYMSWYRQDPGLGLRQIYYSMNVEVTDKGDVPEGYKVSRKEKRNFPLILESPSPNQTSLYFCASRPTGTAETRREKLFFGSGTQLSVL.

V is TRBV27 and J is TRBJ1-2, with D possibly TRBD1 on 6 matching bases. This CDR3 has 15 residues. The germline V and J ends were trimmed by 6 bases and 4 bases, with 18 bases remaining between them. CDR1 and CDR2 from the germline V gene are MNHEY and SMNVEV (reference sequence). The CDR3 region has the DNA TGTGCCAGCAGGGGGGGGGACAAGGGCCTCTATGGCTACACCTTC. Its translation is CASRGGDKGLYGYTF.

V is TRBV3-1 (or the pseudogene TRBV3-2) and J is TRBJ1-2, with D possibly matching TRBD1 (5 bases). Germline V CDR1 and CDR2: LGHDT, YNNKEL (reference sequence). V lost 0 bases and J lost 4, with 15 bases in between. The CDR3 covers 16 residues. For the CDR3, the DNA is TGTGCCAGCAGCCAAGATGGAACAGGTCTTGGCTATGGCTACACCTTC. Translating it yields CASSQDGTGLGYGYTF.

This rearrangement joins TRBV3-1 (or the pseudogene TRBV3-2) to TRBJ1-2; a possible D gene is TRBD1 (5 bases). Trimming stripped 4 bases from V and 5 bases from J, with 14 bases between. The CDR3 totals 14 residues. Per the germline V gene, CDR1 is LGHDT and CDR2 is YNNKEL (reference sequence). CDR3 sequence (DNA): TGTGCCAGCAGCCGGGAAACAGGACCATATGGCTACACCTTC. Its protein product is CASSRETGPYGYTF.

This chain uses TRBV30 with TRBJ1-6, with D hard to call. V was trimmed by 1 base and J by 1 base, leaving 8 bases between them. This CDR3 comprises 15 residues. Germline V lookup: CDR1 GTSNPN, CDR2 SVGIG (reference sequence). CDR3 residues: CAWSGGGSYNSPLHF. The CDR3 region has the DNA TGTGCCTGGAGTGGGGGTGGATCCTATAATTCACCCCTCCACTTT.

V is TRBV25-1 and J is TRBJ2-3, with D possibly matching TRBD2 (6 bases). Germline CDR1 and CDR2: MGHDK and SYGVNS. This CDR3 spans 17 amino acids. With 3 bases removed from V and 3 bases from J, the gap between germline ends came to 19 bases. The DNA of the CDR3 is TGTGCCAGCAGTGACCCACCCGGGACTCTAGGGACAGATACGCAGTATTTT. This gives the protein CASSDPPGTLGTDTQYF.

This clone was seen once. The CDR3 sequence is CASSQDARWGARTDEQFF. Here the CDR3 DNA reads TGTGCCAGCAGCCAAGATGCGCGTTGGGGGGCGCGGACCGATGAGCAGTTCTTC. This chain uses TRBV3-1 (or the pseudogene TRBV3-2) with TRBJ2-1, with D perhaps TRBD1 or TRBD2 (6 bases each). The CDR3 totals 18 residues. Germline V gene lookup returns CDR1 LGHDT and CDR2 YNNKEL (reference sequence). V was cut by 0 bases and J by 8 bases, with 23 bases left in between.

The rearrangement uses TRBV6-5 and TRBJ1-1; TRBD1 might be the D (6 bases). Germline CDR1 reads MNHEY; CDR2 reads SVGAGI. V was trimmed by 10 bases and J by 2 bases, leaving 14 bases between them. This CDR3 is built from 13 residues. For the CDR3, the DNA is TGTGCCACCAACCAGGGGAGCAACACTGAAGCTTTCTTT. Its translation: CATNQGSNTEAFF.

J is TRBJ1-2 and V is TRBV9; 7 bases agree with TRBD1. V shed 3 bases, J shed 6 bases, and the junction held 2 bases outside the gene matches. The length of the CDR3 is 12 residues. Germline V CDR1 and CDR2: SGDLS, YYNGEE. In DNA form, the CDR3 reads TGTGCCAGCAGCGCCAGGGGGGATGGCTACACCTTC. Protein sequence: CASSARGDGYTF.

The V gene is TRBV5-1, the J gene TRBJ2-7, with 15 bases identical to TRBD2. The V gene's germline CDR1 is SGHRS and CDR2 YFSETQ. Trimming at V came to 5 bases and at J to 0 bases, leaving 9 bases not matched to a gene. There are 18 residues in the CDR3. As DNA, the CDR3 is TGCGCCAGCAGTGGAAGGACTAGCGGGAGGGACAGCTCCTACGAGCAGTACTTC. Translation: CASSGRTSGRDSSYEQYF.

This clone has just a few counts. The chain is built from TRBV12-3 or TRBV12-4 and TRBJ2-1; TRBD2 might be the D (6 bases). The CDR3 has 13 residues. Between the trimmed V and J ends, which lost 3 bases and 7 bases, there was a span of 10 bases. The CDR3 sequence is CASSLGGSNEQFF. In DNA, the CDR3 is TGTGCCAGCAGTTTGGGGGGAAGTAATGAGCAGTTCTTC.

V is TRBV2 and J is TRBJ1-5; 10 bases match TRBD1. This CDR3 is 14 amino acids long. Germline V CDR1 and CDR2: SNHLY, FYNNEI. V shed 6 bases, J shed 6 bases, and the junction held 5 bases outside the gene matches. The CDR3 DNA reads TGTGCCAGCAGGCCCGGACAGGGGGGTCAGCCCCAGCATTTT. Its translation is CASRPGQGGQPQHF.

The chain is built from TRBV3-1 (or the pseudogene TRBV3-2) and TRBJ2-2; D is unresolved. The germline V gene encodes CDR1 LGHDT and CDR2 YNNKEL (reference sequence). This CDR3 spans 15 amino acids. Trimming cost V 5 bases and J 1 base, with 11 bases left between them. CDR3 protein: CASSWAGVNTGELFF. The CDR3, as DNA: TGTGCCAGCAGCTGGGCAGGAGTGAACACCGGGGAGCTGTTTTTT.

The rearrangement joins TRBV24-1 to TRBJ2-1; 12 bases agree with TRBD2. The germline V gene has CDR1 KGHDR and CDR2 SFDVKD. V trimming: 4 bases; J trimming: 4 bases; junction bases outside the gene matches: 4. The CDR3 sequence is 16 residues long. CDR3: CATSDSLAGGYNEQFF. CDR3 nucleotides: TGTGCCACCAGTGACTCTCTAGCGGGAGGGTACAATGAGCAGTTCTTC.

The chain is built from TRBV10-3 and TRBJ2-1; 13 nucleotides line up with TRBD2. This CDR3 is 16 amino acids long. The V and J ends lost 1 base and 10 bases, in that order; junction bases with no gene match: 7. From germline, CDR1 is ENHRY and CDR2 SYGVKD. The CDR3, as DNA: TGTGCCATCAGTGAGTTGGGACTAGCGGGGAAAGGGGAGCAGTTCTTC. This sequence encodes CAISELGLAGKGEQFF.

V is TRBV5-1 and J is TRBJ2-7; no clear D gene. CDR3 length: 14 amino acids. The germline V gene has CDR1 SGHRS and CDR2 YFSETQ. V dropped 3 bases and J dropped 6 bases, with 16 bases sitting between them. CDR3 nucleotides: TGCGCCAGCAGCTGGCAAAACGTCCTCGGCGAGCAGTACTTC. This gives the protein CASSWQNVLGEQYF.

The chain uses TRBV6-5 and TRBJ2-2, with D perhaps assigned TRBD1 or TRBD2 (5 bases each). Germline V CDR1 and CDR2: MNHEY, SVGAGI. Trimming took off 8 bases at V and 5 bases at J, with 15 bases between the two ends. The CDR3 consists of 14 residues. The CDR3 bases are TGTGCCAGCCGATGGGACCGTACGACCGGGGAGCTGTTTTTT. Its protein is CASRWDRTTGELFF.

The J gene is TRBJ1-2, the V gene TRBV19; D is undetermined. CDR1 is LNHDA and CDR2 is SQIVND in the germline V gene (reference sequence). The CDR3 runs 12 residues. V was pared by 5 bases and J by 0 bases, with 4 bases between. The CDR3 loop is CASSAANYGYTF. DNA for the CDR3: TGTGCCAGTAGTGCGGCTAACTATGGCTACACCTTC.

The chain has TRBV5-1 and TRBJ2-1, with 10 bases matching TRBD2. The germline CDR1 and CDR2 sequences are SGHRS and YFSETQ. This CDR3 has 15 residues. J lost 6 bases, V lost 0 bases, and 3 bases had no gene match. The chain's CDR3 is CASSLASGRANEQFF. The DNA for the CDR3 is TGCGCCAGCAGCTTGGCAAGCGGGAGGGCCAATGAGCAGTTCTTC.

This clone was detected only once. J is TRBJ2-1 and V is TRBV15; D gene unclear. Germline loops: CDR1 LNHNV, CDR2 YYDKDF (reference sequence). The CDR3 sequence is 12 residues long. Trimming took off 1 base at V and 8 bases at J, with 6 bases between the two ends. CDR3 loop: CATSRGTDEQFF. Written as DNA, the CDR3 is TGTGCCACCAGCAGAGGTACGGATGAGCAGTTCTTC.